Listed below are T cell receptor beta chains from one sample, sequenced in a study of blood T cell repertoires in COVID-19. Assay used: immunoSEQ multiplex PCR; TCRdb lists only in-frame clones, some missing. The data contain 150,000 to 200,000 clones, about nine tenths of them singletons. Sequences were obtained from peripheral blood. The receptors originated from a woman between 50 and 59 years old with acute or convalescent COVID-19. Both conserved end residues are part of each CDR3. Each record gives: D gene, V gene, clone size, J gene, CDR3 DNA, CDR3 protein. The D gene is left open where the match is weak. Not all rows give a size; the values are once, few, many and, for expanded clones, a class.

>NA|TRBV24-1|NA|TRBJ1-1
TGTGCCACCAGTGACCCGACAAGGGGTCCCACTGAAGCTTTCTTT
CATSDPTRGPTEAFF
>TRBD1|TRBV27|NA|TRBJ1-2
TGTGCCAGCAGTACTATGACAGGGGGCCCTAACTATGGCTACACCTTC
CASSTMTGGPNYGYTF
>NA|TRBV14|NA|TRBJ1-2
TGTGCCAGCAGCCAGGACACGATGGGGGGCTACACCTTC
CASSQDTMGGYTF
>TRBD2|TRBV7-2|NA|TRBJ2-1
TGTGCCAGCAGCTCTCGGGCTAGCGGTTACAATGAGCAGTTCTTC
CASSSRASGYNEQFF
>NA|TRBV10-2|few|TRBJ2-2
TGCGCCAGCAGCCGGGAAGTCGTCACCGGGGAGCTGTTTTTT
CASSREVVTGELFF
>NA|TRBV6-5|once|TRBJ1-2
TGTGCCAGCAGTTATTTAGGGGGTTCTAACTATGGCTACACCTTC
CASSYLGGSNYGYTF
>NA|TRBV30|NA|TRBJ2-3
TGTGCCTGGAGTCGCAGGGTTTCAGATACGCAGTATTTT
CAWSRRVSDTQYF
>TRBD1|TRBV6-5|NA|TRBJ1-1
TGTGCCAGCAGTCGACAGGGGAACACTGAAGCTTTCTTT
CASSRQGNTEAFF
>NA|TRBV15|NA|TRBJ1-1
TGTGCCACCAGCAGAGATCAGGGATACACTGAAGCTTTCTTT
CATSRDQGYTEAFF
>NA|TRBV3-1/TRBV3-2|NA|TRBJ1-6
TGTGCCAGCAGCCAAGACATTTCACCCCTCCACTTT
CASSQDISPLHF
>NA|TRBV5-1|NA|TRBJ2-3
TGCGCCAGCAGCTTGGCTTTACTAGCCGCAGATACGCAGTATTTT
CASSLALLAADTQYF
>NA|TRBV14|NA|TRBJ1-1
TGTGCCAGCAGCCAAGGACACTTGAACACTGAAGCTTTCTTT
CASSQGHLNTEAFF
>NA|TRBV5-1|NA|TRBJ1-1
TGCGCCAGCAGGACGACAGTGAACACTGAAGCTTTCTTT
CASRTTVNTEAFF
>NA|TRBV5-1|NA|TRBJ2-7
TGCGCCAGCAGCCCTCGGGGTCAGGGGTACGAGCAGTACTTC
CASSPRGQGYEQYF
>NA|TRBV18|NA|TRBJ1-3
TGTGCCAGCTCACTGACCAGGTCAGACTCTGGAAACACCATATATTTT
CASSLTRSDSGNTIYF
>NA|TRBV7-2|NA|TRBJ1-2
TGTGCCAGCAGCCCCGGACAGAGTTATGGCTACACCTTC
CASSPGQSYGYTF
>TRBD1|TRBV11-3|NA|TRBJ2-7
TGTGCCAGCAGCCGAAGACAGGGTAGCTACGAGCAGTACTTC
CASSRRQGSYEQYF
>NA|TRBV5-4|once|TRBJ2-3
TGTGCCAGCAGCCCGTTCCCGGACAGCTACTCGTTCACAGATACGCAGTATTTT
CASSPFPDSYSFTDTQYF
>NA|TRBV19|NA|TRBJ2-4
TGTGCCAGTAGTATAGATCGCGGGGATGGCAAAAACATTCAGTACTTC
CASSIDRGDGKNIQYF
>TRBD1|TRBV27|NA|TRBJ2-1
TGTGCCAGCAGTGGGACAGGGAATAATGAGCAGTTCTTC
CASSGTGNNEQFF
>NA|TRBV7-9|NA|TRBJ1-3
TGTGCCAGCAGCCCACAGGGCTCTGGAAACACCATATATTTT
CASSPQGSGNTIYF
>NA|TRBV7-3|NA|TRBJ1-1
TGTGCCAGCAGCTTAGACAGAGCGAACACTGAAGCTTTCTTT
CASSLDRANTEAFF
>TRBD2|TRBV11-3|NA|TRBJ2-3
TGTGCCAGCAGCTTCACTCTAGCGGGGACGCAGTATTTT
CASSFTLAGTQYF
>TRBD1|TRBV6-5|once|TRBJ2-7
TGTGCCAGCAGCCTGACAGGGGCCGAGCAGTACTTC
CASSLTGAEQYF
>TRBD2|TRBV20-1|once|TRBJ2-3
TGCAGTGCTAGTAGCGGGAGTCTGGCCGATACGCAGTATTTT
CSASSGSLADTQYF
>TRBD2|TRBV19|NA|TRBJ2-1
TGTGCCAGTAGTAGTCAAGCGGGAGGGCCCTTCTTC
CASSSQAGGPFF
>NA|TRBV19|few|TRBJ1-1
TGTGCCAGTAGTCTACAGGAGAACACTGAAGCTTTCTTT
CASSLQENTEAFF
>TRBD1|TRBV5-1|NA|TRBJ1-2
TGCGCCAGCAGTTTCGACGGGACAGCCTATGGCTACACCTTC
CASSFDGTAYGYTF
>TRBD1|TRBV19|NA|TRBJ1-1
TGTGCCAGTAGTGTCGACAGGGCCGGCGGTTTCACTGAAGCTTTCTTT
CASSVDRAGGFTEAFF
>NA|TRBV7-9|NA|TRBJ1-3
TGTGCCAGCTTCCCTTGGGGAGGGGCAGTAAATCGTGGAAACACCATATATTTT
CASFPWGGAVNRGNTIYF
>TRBD2|TRBV5-6|NA|TRBJ2-7
TGTGCCAGCAGCTTGCTAATAGCGGGAGCCTACGAGCAGTACTTC
CASSLLIAGAYEQYF
>NA|TRBV9|NA|TRBJ1-1
TGTGCCAGCAGCGTAGAGTGGGGCGGTACTGAAGCTTTCTTT
CASSVEWGGTEAFF
>NA|TRBV28|once|TRBJ1-5
TGTGCCAGCAACTCGGACAGTAGGGAGCCCCAGCATTTT
CASNSDSREPQHF
>TRBD1|TRBV5-5|NA|TRBJ1-4
TGTGCCAGCAGCTTGGGACGGGACAGCTTTGCAACTAATGAAAAACTGTTTTTT
CASSLGRDSFATNEKLFF
>NA|TRBV27|few|TRBJ2-7
TGTGCCAGCAGTCCCTCCCTCATGAGCTCCTACGAGCAGTACTTC
CASSPSLMSSYEQYF
>TRBD2|TRBV19|NA|TRBJ2-5
TGTGCCAGTAGCCTAGCGGGGGGTTATGAGACCCAGTACTTC
CASSLAGGYETQYF
>TRBD2|TRBV7-2|NA|TRBJ2-2
TGTGCCAGCAGCAGAACCGGGAGGGGCTCGAACACCGGGGAGCTGTTTTTT
CASSRTGRGSNTGELFF
>TRBD2|TRBV28|NA|TRBJ2-3
TGTGCCAGCAGTTCCATGACTAGCGGGGATAGCACAGATACGCAGTATTTT
CASSSMTSGDSTDTQYF
>TRBD2|TRBV10-3|NA|TRBJ2-3
TGTGCCATCAGTGGGTCTAGCGGGGCAACTAGCACAGATACGCAGTATTTT
CAISGSSGATSTDTQYF
>NA|TRBV18|NA|TRBJ1-2
TGTGCCAGCTCACCGGCAGGCCTACTCTATGGCTACACCTTC
CASSPAGLLYGYTF
>TRBD2|TRBV7-2|NA|TRBJ2-7
TGTGCCAGCAGAAAGGCCGGGGGGGGCTACGAGCAGTACTTC
CASRKAGGGYEQYF